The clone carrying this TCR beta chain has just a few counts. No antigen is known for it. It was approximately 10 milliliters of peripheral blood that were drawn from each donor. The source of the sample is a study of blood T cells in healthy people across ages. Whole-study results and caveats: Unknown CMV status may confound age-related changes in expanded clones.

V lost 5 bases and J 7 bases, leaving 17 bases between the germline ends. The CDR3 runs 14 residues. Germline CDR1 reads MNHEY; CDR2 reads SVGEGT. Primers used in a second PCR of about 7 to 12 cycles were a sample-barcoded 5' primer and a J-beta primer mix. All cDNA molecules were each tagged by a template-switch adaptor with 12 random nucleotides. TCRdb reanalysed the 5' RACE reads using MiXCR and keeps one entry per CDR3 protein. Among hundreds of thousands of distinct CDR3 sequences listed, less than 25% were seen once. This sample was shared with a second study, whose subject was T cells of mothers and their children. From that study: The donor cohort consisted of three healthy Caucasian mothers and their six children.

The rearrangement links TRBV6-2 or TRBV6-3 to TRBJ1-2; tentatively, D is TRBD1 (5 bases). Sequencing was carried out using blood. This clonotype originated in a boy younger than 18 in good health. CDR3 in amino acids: CASSERDLASGYTF. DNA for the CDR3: TGTGCCAGCAGTGAGAGGGACCTCGCGAGTGGCTACACCTTC.